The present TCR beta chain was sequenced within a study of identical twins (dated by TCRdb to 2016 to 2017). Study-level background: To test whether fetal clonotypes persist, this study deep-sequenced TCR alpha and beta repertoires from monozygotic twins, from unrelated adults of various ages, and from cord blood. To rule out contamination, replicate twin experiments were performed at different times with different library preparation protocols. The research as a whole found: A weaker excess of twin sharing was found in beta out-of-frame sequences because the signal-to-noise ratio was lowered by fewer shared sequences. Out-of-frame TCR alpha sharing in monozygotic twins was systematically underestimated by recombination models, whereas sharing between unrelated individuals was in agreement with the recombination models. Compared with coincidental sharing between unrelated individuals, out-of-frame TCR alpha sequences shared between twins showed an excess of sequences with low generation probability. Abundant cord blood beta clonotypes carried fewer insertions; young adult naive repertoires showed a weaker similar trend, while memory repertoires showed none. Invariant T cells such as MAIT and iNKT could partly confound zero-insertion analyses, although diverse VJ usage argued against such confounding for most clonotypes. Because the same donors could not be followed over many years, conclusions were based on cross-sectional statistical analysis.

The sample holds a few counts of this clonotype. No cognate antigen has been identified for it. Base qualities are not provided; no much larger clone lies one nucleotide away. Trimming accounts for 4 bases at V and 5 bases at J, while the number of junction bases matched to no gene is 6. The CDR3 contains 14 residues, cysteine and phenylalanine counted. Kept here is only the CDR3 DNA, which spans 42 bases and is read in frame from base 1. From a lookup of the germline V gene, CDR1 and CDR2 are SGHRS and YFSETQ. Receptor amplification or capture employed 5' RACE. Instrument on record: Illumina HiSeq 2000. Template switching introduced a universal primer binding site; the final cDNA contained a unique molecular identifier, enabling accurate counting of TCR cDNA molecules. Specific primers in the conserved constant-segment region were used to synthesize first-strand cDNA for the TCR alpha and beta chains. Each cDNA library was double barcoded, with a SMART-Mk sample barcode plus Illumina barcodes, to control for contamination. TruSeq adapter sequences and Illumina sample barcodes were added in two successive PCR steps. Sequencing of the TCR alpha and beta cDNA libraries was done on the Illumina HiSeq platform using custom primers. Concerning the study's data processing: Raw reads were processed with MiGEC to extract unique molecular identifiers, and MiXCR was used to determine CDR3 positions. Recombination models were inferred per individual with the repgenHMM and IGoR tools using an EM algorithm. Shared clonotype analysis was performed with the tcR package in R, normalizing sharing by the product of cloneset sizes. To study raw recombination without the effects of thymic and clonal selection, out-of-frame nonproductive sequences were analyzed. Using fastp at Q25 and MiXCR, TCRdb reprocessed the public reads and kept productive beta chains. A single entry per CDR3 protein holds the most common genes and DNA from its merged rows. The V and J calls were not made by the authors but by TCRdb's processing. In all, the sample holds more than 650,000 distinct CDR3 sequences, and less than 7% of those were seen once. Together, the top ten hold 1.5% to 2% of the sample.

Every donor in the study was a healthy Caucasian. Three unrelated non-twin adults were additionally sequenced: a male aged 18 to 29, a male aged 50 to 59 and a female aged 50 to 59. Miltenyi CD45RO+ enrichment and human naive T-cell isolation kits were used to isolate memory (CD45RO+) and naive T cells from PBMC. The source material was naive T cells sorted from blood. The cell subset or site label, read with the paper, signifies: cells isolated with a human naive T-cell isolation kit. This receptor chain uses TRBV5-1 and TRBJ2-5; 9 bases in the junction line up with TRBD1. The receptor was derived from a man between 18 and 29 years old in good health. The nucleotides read TGCGCCAGCAGCCCACAGGGGGCAGGGGAGACCCAGTACTTC. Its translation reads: CASSPQGAGETQYF.